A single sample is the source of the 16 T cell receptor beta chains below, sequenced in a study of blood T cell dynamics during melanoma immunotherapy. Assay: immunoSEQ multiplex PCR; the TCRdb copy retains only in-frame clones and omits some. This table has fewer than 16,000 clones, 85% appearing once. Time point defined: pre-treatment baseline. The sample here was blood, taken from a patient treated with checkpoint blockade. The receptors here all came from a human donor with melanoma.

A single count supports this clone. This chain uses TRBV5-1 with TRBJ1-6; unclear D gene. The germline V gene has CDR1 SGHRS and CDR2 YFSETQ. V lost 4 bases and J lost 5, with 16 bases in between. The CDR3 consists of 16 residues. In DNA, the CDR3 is TGCGCCAGCAGCGAAACAGACCCGAGTGATAATTCACCCCTCCACTTT. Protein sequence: CASSETDPSDNSPLHF.

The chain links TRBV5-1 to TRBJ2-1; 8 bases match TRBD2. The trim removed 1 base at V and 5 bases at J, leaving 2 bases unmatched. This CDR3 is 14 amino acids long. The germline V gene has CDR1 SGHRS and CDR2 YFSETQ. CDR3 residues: CASSLRGGHNEQFF. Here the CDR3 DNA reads TGCGCCAGCAGCTTGCGGGGGGGCCACAATGAGCAGTTCTTC.

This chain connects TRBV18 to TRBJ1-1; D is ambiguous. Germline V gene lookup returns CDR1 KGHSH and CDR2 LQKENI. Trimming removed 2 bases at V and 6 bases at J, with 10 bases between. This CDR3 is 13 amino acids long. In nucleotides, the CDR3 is TGTGCCAGCTCACCAACAACAGAAGCTGAAGCTTTCTTT. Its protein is CASSPTTEAEAFF.

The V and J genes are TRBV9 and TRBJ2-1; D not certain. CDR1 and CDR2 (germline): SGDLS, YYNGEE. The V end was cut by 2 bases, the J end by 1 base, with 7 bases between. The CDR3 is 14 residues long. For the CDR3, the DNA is TGTGCCAGCAGCGTTGTCCCTTCCTACAATGAGCAGTTCTTC. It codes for CASSVVPSYNEQFF.

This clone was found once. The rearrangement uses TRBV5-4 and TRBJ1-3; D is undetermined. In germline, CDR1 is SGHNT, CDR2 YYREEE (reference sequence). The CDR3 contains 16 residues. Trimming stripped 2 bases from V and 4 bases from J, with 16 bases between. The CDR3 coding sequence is TGTGCCAGCAGCTTTGAAGGGAGAAGGTCCGGAAACACCATATATTTT. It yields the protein CASSFEGRRSGNTIYF. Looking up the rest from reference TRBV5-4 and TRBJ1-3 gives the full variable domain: ETGVTQSPTHLIKTRGQQVTLRCSSQSGHNTVSWYQQALGQGPQFIFQYYREEENGRGNFPPRFSGLQFPNYSSELNVNALELDDSALYLCASSFEGRRSGNTIYFGEGSWLTVV.

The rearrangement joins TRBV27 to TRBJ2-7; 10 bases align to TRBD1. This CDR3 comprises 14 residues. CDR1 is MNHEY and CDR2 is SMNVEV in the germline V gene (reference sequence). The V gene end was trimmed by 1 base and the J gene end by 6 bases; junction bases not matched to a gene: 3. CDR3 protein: CASSLFGQGGEQYF. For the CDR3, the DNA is TGTGCCAGCAGTTTATTCGGACAGGGGGGCGAGCAGTACTTC.

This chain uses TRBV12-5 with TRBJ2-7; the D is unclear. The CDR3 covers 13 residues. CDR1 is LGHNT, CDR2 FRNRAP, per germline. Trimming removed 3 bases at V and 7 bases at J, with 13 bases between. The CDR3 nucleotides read TGTGCTAGTGGTTTCCTCCGGAGTGGAGAGCAGTACTTC. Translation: CASGFLRSGEQYF. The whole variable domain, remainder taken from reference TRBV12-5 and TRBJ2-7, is DARVTQTPRHKVTEMGQEVTMRCQPILGHNTVFWYRQTMMQGLELLAYFRNRAPLDDSGMPKDRFSAEMPDATLATLKIQPSEPRDSAVYFCASGFLRSGEQYFGPGTRLTVT.

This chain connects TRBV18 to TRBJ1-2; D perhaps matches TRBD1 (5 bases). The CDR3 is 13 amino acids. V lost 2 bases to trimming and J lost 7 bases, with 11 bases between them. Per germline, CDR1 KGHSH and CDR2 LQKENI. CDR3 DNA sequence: TGTGCCAGCTCACCAGCGCAGGGTAGTGGCTACACCTTC. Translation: CASSPAQGSGYTF.

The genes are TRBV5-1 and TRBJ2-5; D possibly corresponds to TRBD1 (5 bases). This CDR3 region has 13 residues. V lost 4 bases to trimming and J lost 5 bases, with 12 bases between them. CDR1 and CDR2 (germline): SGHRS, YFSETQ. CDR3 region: CASSIRQRETQYF. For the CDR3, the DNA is TGCGCCAGCAGCATCCGACAGAGGGAGACCCAGTACTTC.

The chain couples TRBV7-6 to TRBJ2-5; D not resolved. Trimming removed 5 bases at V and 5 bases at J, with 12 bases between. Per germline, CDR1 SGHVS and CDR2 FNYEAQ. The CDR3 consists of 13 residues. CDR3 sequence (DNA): TGTGCCAGCAGCCAAGGGATACGGGAGACCCAGTACTTC. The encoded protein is CASSQGIRETQYF.

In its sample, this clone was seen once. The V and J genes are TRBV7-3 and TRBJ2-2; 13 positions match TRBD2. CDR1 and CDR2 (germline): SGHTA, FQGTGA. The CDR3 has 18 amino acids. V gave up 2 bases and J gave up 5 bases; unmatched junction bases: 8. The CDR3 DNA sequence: TGTGCCAGCAGCTTACCTCGACTAGCGGGGGGACGAACCGGGGAGCTGTTTTTT. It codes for CASSLPRLAGGRTGELFF.

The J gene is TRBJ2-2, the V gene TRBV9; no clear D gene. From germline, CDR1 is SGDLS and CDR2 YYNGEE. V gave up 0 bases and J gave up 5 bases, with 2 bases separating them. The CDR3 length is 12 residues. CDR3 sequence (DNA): TGTGCCAGCAGCGTAGAGACCGGGGAGCTGTTTTTT. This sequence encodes CASSVETGELFF.

The CDR3 here is CASSQMTVDSGNTIYF. The CDR3, as DNA: TGTGCCAGCAGCCAAATGACAGTAGACTCTGGAAACACCATATATTTT. This rearrangement joins TRBV11-1 to TRBJ1-3; the D gene is possibly TRBD1 (5 bases). Germline V CDR1 and CDR2: SGHAT, FQDESV (reference sequence). The germline V and J ends were trimmed by 5 bases and 0 bases, with 14 bases remaining between them. The CDR3 totals 16 residues.

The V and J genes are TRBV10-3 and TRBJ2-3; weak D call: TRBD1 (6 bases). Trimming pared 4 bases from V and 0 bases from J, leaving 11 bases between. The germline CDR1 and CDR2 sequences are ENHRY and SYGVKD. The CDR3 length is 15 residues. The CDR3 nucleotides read TGTGCCATCAGTGTTGAGGGGGTTAGCACAGATACGCAGTATTTT. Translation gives CAISVEGVSTDTQYF.

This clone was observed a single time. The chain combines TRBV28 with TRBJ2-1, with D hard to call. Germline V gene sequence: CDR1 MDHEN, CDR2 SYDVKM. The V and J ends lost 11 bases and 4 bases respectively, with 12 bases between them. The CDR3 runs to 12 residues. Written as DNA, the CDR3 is TGTGCCGCAAATCAAGAATACAATGAGCAGTTCTTC. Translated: CAANQEYNEQFF.

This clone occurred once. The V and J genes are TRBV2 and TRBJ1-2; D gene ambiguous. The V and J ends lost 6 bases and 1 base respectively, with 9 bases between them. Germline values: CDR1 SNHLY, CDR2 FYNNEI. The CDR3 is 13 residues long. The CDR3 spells CASRRDRNYGYTF. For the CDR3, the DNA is TGTGCCAGCAGGCGAGACCGTAACTATGGCTACACCTTC.